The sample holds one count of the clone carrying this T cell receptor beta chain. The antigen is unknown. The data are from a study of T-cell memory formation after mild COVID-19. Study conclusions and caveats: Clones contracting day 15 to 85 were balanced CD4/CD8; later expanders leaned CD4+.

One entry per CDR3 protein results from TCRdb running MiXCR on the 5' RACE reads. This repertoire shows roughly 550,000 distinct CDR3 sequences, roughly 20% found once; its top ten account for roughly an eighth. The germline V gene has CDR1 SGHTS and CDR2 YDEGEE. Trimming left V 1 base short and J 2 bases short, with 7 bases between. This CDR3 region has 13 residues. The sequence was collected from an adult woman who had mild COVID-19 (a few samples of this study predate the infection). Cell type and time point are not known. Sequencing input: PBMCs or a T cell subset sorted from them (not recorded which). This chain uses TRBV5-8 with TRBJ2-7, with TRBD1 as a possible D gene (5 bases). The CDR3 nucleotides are TGTGCCAGCAGCTTGAGACAGCCCTACGAGCAGTACGTC. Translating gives CASSLRQPYEQYV.